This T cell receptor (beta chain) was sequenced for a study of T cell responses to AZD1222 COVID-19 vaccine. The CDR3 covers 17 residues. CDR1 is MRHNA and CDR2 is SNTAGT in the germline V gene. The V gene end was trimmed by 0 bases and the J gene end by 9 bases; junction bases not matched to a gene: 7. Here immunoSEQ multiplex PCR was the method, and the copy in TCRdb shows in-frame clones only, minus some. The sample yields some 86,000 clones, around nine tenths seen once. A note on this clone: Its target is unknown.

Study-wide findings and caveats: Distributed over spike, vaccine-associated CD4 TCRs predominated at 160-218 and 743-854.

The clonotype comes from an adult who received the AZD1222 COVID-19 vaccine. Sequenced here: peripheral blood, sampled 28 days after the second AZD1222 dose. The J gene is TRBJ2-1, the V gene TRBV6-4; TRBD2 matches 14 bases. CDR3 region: CASSDSGLAGGVGEQFF. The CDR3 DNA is TGTGCCAGCAGTGACTCCGGACTAGCGGGAGGTGTAGGTGAGCAGTTCTTC.